Below, 4 T cell receptor beta chains from the same sample are listed, as sequenced in a study of blood T cell repertoires in COVID-19. Sequenced by immunoSEQ multiplex PCR; TCRdb stores in-frame clones only, minus some. This repertoire shows some 350,000 clones, around 82% found once; its top ten account for approximately 3%. Specimen: peripheral blood. These receptor sequences come from a man aged 30 to 45 with active or convalescent COVID-19.

The V call is TRBV28, the J call TRBJ2-1, with a weak D call TRBD2 (5 bases). The length of the CDR3 is 15 residues. CDR1 is MDHEN and CDR2 is SYDVKM in the germline V gene. V was pared by 3 bases and J by 2 bases, with 11 bases between. The CDR3 reads CASSFTSGTYNEQFF. CDR3 sequence (DNA): TGTGCCAGCAGTTTCACGAGCGGTACCTACAATGAGCAGTTCTTC.

The V call is TRBV27, the J call TRBJ2-1; D is perhaps TRBD1 (6 bases). Germline V gives CDR1 MNHEY, CDR2 SMNVEV (reference sequence). The CDR3 sequence is 15 residues long. Trimming removed 5 bases at V and 1 base at J, with 12 bases between. The CDR3 loop reads CASSAIRGSYNEQFF. The CDR3 DNA follows: TGTGCCAGCAGTGCTATCAGGGGATCCTACAATGAGCAGTTCTTC.

In the case of this clone: Other DNA sequences in this specimen translate into the identical CDR3. The gene calls are TRBV9 and TRBJ2-7; tentative D call: TRBD1 (7 bases). Germline V gene lookup returns CDR1 SGDLS and CDR2 YYNGEE. This CDR3 spans 15 amino acids. Trimming removed 5 bases from V and 3 bases from J, with 18 bases in between. The chain's CDR3 is CASSTGAGGYYEQYF. DNA for the CDR3: TGTGCCAGCAGTACGGGGGCAGGGGGGTACTACGAGCAGTACTTC.

The chain joins TRBV7-3 to TRBJ2-2; unclear D gene. The CDR3 covers 13 residues. V lost 2 bases, J lost 7 bases, and 8 bases lay in between. The germline CDR1 and CDR2 sequences are SGHTA and FQGTGA. This CDR3 reads CASSLLAGGELFF. The CDR3 DNA sequence: TGTGCCAGCAGCTTATTGGCAGGCGGGGAGCTGTTTTTT.